The T cell receptor beta chain under discussion was sequenced for a study of blood T cell repertoires in COVID-19. Sequenced by immunoSEQ multiplex PCR; TCRdb stores in-frame clones only, minus some. Of some 250,000 clones listed, around nine tenths were seen once; the top ten hold around 0.98%. Trimming took off 6 bases at V and 1 base at J, with 17 bases between the two ends. The CDR3 consists of 16 residues. CDR1 SGHKS and CDR2 YYEKEE come from the germline V gene (reference sequence). This chain uses TRBV5-5 with TRBJ1-5; TRBD1 is a possible D gene (5 bases). Input material: peripheral blood. This receptor was obtained from a woman in her forties who had recovered from COVID-19. The DNA of the CDR3 is TGTGCCAGCACCCCGGGCAGGGCAAACAGCAATCAGCCCCAGCATTTT. It yields the protein CASTPGRANSNQPQHF.